This T cell receptor beta chain stems from a study of shared clonotypes between healthy human individuals. Authors' methods: There were no quality scores in the junction-only immunoSEQ sequences, so filtering differed. Here immunoSEQ multiplex PCR was the method, and the copy in TCRdb shows in-frame clones only, minus some. The V and J calls and the clone size are those of that table, but D and trimming were determined from the DNA. Of roughly 1,100,000 clones in the sample, about 75% were seen once. The CDR3 sequence is 13 residues long. CDR1 and CDR2 (germline): SGHAT, FQNNGV. V shed 3 bases and J shed 1 base, with 6 bases lying between them. Study-level findings and limits: A reduction in generation probabilities was seen for non-shared clonotypes relative to those shared by all four donors.

This clone was picked up one time. The antigen remains unidentified. The source of this sequence is a man in his late teens or twenties in good health. Sequences were obtained from memory CD4+ T cells sorted from blood. Subset described: CD45RA-negative fraction. V and J are TRBV11-2 and TRBJ2-5; possibly TRBD1 for D (5 bases). The CDR3 loop reads CASSLTVQETQYF. In nucleotides, the CDR3 is TGTGCCAGCAGCTTGACAGTCCAAGAGACCCAGTACTTC.